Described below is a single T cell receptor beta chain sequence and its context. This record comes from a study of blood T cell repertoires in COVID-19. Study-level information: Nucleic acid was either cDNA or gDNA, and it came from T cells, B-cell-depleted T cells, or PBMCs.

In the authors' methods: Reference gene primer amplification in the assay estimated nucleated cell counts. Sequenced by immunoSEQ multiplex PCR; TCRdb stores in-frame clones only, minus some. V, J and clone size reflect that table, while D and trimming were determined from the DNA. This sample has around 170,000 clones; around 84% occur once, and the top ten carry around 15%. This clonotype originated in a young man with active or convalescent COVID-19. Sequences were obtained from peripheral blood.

CDR3 region: CASLTGGSPLHF. CDR3 nucleotide sequence: TGTGCCAGCCTGACCGGGGGATCACCCCTCCACTTT. The genes are TRBV28 and TRBJ1-6; possible D gene TRBD1, 5 bases. V lost 8 bases, J lost 10 bases, and 12 bases lay in between. The CDR3 extends over 12 amino acids. CDR1 MDHEN and CDR2 SYDVKM come from the germline V gene.